This TCR beta chain was recorded in a study of monozygotic twins with inflammatory bowel disease. No DNA is given; TCRdb re-called the 5' RACE reads and lists each CDR3 protein once. This sample lists more than 85,000 distinct CDR3 sequences; its ten largest clones have 9.5% to 15%. In germline, CDR1 is SGHRS, CDR2 YFSETQ. The CDR3 has 16 amino acids. This chain joins TRBV5-1 and TRBJ2-3; absent DNA, TCRdb's TRBD1 call cannot be checked. This TCR was sampled from a human donor with ulcerative colitis or Crohn's disease, or a healthy co-twin of an affected twin (not recorded which). The sequencing input was blood. The CDR3 here is CASSLSRDRVTDTQYF.